The T cell receptor (beta chain) under discussion was sequenced for a study of CD8+ T cells in alopecia areata. Study-level background: The share of scalp area affected provided the severity score for treated patients. Study results and caveats: Many expanded lesional clones persisted in scalp and blood during tofacitinib. Lesional scalp exceeded normal scalp in clonality, especially in alopecia totalis/universalis.

This CDR3 has 16 amino acids. Trimming took 1 base from V and 4 from J; bases not matched to a gene: 9. Germline V gives CDR1 SGHVS, CDR2 FQNEAQ. About this clone: Its specificity is unknown. The same CDR3 can be traced to other DNA sequences in this sample.

Sequencing used cDNA as its template, made by extracting RNA and reverse transcribing it. TCRdb keeps only in-frame clones here, not all; method: immunoSEQ multiplex PCR. Among around 200,000 clones listed, 64% were seen once. Described treatment: oral pan-JAK inhibitor, 5-10 mg twice daily. The sample was CD4+ T cells sorted from blood, taken at week 4, from a patient treated with tofacitinib. This TCR derives from a human donor with alopecia areata. The rearrangement uses TRBV7-8 and TRBJ2-7; 8 bases align to TRBD2. CDR3 nucleotide sequence: TGTGCCAGCAGCTTAGTAGTTGCGGGGGGACCTTACGAGCAGTACTTC. Translated: CASSLVVAGGPYEQYF. Complete variable domain (other parts from reference TRBV7-8 and TRBJ2-7): GAGVSQSPRYKVAKRGQDVALRCDPISGHVSLFWYQQALGQGPEFLTYFQNEAQLDKSGLPSDRFFAERPEGSVSTLKIQRTQQEDSAVYLCASSLVVAGGPYEQYFGPGTRLTVT.